The TCR beta chain described here comes from a study of response to subunit inactivated influenza vaccine. V lost 7 bases, J lost 4 bases, and 19 bases lay in between. The CDR3 has 16 residues. The germline CDR1 and CDR2 sequences are MNHEY and SVGEGT. This clonotype was recorded at least ten times. Its antigen is unknown. Study-level results: Authors proposed each seasonal influenza vaccination draws in few new T cells.

TCRdb independently ran MiXCR on the RT-PCR reads; one entry per CDR3 protein. The table includes 450,000 to 500,000 distinct CDR3 sequences, roughly 9.8% detected once. This TCR was recovered from a man in his forties or fifties who received an inactivated influenza vaccine. The chain links TRBV6-2 or TRBV6-3 to TRBJ2-2, with TRBD2 as a possible D gene (7 bases). Source: PBMCs from blood, taken roughly 45 days after vaccination. CDR3 bases: TGTGCCAGCACCCCCTGGGGGGGGCGAAGCACCGGGGAGCTGTTTTTT. Translated, it gives CASTPWGGRSTGELFF.